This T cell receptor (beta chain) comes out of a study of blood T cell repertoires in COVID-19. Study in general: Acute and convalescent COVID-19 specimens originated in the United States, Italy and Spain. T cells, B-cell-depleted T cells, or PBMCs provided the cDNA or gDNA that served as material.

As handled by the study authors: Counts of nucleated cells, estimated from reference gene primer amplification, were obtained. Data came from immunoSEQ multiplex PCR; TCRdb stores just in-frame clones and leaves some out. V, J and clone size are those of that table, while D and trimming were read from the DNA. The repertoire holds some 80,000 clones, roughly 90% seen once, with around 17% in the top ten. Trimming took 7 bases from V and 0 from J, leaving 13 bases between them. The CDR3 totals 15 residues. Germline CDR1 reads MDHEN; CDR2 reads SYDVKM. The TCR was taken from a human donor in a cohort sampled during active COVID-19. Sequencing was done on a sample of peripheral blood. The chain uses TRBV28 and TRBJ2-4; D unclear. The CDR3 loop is CASTTPTGAKNIQYF. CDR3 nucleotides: TGTGCCAGCACCACCCCTACGGGAGCCAAAAACATTCAGTACTTC.